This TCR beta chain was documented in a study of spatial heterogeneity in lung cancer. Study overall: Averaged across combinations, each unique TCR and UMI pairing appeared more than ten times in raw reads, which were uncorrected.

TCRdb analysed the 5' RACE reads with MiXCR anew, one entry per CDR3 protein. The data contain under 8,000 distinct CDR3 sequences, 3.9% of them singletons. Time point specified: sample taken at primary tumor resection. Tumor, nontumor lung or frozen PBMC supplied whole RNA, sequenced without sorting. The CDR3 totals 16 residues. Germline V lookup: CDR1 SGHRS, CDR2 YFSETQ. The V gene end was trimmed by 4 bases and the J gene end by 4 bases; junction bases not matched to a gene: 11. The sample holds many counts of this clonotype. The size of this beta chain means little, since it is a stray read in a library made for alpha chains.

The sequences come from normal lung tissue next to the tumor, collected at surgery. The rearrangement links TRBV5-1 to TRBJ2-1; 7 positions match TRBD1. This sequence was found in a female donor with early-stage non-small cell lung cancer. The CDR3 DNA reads TGCGCCAGCAGCGGAACTTCCGGGACAGAATACAATGAGCAGTTCTTC. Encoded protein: CASSGTSGTEYNEQFF.